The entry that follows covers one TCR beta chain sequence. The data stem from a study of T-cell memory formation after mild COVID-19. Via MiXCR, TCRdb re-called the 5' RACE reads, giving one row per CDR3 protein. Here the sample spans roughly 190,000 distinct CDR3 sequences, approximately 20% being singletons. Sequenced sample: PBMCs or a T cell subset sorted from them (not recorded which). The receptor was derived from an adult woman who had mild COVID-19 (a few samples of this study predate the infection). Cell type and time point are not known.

The CDR3 here is CASRKQPEINSPLHF. The CDR3 bases are TGTGCCAGCAGGAAACAGCCCGAAATTAACTCACCCCTCCACTTT. The chain carries TRBV9 and TRBJ1-6, with no clear D. The ends were cut back, 5 bases at V and 10 bases at J, with 19 bases in the middle. The CDR3 consists of 15 residues. Germline CDR1 reads SGDLS; CDR2 reads YYNGEE.